Sequencing of this T cell receptor beta chain was carried out in a study of response to subunit inactivated influenza vaccine. Study-level results: Each seasonal influenza vaccination recruits few new T cells, the authors suggested.

This clonotype was detected a few times. Its specificity is not known. TCRdb passed the RT-PCR reads through MiXCR, listing each CDR3 protein once. There are over 800,000 distinct CDR3 sequences in the sample; 21% occur only once, and 10% lies in the top ten. The germline CDR1 and CDR2 sequences are DFQATT and SNEGSKA (reference sequence). The CDR3 is made up of 16 amino acids. V trimming: 5 bases; J trimming: 7 bases; junction bases outside the gene matches: 19. The sample in question was PBMCs from blood, obtained roughly 5 days after vaccination. This receptor was taken from a man in his forties or fifties who received an inactivated influenza vaccine. The V gene is TRBV20-1, the J gene TRBJ1-2; 7 bases fit TRBD1. CDR3 in DNA: TGCAGTGCTCCCCCTCGCTCGGGAGGGGGCTACGGTGGCTACACCTTC. Encoded protein: CSAPPRSGGGYGGYTF.